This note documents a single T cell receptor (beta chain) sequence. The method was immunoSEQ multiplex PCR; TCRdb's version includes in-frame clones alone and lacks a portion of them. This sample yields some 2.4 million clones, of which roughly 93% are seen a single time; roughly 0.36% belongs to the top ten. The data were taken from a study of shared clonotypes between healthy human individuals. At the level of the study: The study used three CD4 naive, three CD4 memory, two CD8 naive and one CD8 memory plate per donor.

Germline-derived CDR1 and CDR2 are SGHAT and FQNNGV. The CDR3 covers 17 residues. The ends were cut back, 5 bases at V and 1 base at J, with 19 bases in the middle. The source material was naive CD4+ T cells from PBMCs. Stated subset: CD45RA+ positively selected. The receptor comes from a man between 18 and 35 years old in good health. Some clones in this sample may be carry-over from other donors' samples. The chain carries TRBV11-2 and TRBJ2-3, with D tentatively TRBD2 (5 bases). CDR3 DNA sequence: TGTGCCAGCAGCCTTCCCATGAGGGAGAAACGCACAGATACGCAGTATTTT. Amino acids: CASSLPMREKRTDTQYF. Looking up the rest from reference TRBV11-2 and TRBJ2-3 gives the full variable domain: EAGVAQSPRYKIIEKRQSVAFWCNPISGHATLYWYQQILGQGPKLLIQFQNNGVVDDSQLPKDRFSAERLKGVDSTLKIQPAKLEDSAVYLCASSLPMREKRTDTQYFGPGTRLTVL.